This T cell receptor beta chain was captured by sequencing in a study of OX40 agonist ivuxolimab in advanced cancers. Study context: Patients were approximately 80% male with ages roughly 20 to 80, mean about 65.

Generated by immunoSEQ multiplex PCR, the TCRdb table keeps only in-frame clones and is missing some. The table lists approximately 53,000 clones, 85% to 95% of them singletons, with more than 20% in the top ten. CDR3 length: 15 amino acids. Germline V lookup: CDR1 SGDLS, CDR2 YYNGEE. Trimming cost V 0 bases and J 6 bases; bases outside gene matches: 5. This sequence joins TRBV9 and TRBJ2-5, with 10 nucleotides matching TRBD2. This receptor was obtained from an adult with an advanced solid tumor such as melanoma, head and neck, liver or kidney cancer. The source was CD4+ or CD8+ T cells sorted from blood, collected in a trial of the OX40 agonist ivuxolimab. The CDR3 coding sequence is TGTGCCAGCAGCGTAGCTTCACTAGCGGGACAGACCCAGTACTTC. Amino acids: CASSVASLAGQTQYF. The full variable domain, rest sourced from reference TRBV9 and TRBJ2-5, is DSGVTQTPKHLITATGQRVTLRCSPRSGDLSVYWYQQSLDQGLQFLIQYYNGEERAKGNILERFSAQQFPDLHSELNLSSLELGDSALYFCASSVASLAGQTQYFGPGTRLLVL.